This TCR beta chain was profiled in a study of blood T cell repertoires in COVID-19. About the research overall: From the United States, Italy and Spain came samples of acute and convalescent COVID-19. Sample material is recorded as cDNA or gDNA derived from T cells, B-cell-depleted T cells, or PBMCs.

This CDR3 is 17 amino acids long. Trimming removed 2 bases from V and 8 bases from J; junction bases left unmatched: 14. CDR1 is KGHSH, CDR2 LQKENI, per germline. In the authors' workflow: Amplification of reference gene primers was used by the study to estimate nucleated cell counts. Repertoires were generated with immunoSEQ multiplex PCR, while TCRdb's copy carries only in-frame clones and drops some. The DNA gave D and trimming, while V, J and clone size come from that table. The sample records some 19,000 clones, 82% being singletons. The receptor comes from a human donor in a cohort sampled during active COVID-19. The V and J genes are TRBV18 and TRBJ2-1; TRBD1 matches 8 bases. The material sequenced was peripheral blood. CDR3 in amino acids: CASSPFEVGQGIYEQFF. CDR3 in DNA: TGTGCCAGCTCACCATTCGAAGTCGGACAGGGTATTTATGAGCAGTTCTTC.